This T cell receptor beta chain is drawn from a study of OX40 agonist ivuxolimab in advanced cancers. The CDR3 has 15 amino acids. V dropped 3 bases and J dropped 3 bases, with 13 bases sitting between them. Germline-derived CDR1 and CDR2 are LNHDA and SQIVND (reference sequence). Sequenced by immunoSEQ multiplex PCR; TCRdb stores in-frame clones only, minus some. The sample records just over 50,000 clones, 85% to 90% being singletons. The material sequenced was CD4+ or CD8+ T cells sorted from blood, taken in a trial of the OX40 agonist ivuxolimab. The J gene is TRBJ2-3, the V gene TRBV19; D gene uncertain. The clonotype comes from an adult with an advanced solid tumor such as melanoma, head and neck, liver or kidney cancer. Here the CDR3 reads CASSIGPEVTDTQYF. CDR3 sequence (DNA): TGTGCCAGTAGTATCGGGCCCGAAGTAACAGATACGCAGTATTTT.